This TCR beta chain is from a study of cytomegalovirus exposure and HLA in healthy donors. Looking at the study overall: Early released data comprised tens of millions of unique TCRs from HLA-typed donors. Findings of the study overall: Sequencing likely generated an artifact that appeared as a cluster of highly shared sequence variants. When analyzed later, a missense DCLRE1C variant was found to be linked to TCR beta V- and J-gene trimming. The listing of 160 or so TCR beta chains classed them as cytomegalovirus-associated.

The CDR3 is made up of 12 amino acids. Trimming cost V 11 bases and J 4 bases; bases outside gene matches: 3. Germline V gene sequence: CDR1 SNHLY, CDR2 FYNNEI. PCR was performed using 60 Vbeta and 13 Jbeta primers. Here immunoSEQ multiplex PCR was the method, and the copy in TCRdb shows in-frame clones only, minus some. The sample includes around 76,000 clones. With regard to this clone: Its antigen remains unidentified.

Sequencing used PBMCs. The chain joins TRBV2 to TRBJ2-2; TRBD1 matches 8 bases. The origin of this receptor is a woman in her sixties in good health and CMV-seronegative. CDR3 bases: TGTGCCTCACAGGGGGTCACCGGGGAGCTGTTTTTT. This sequence encodes CASQGVTGELFF.